Each of the 29 T cell receptor beta chains below was sequenced from the same sample in a study of blood T cell repertoires in COVID-19. Using immunoSEQ multiplex PCR, the repertoire was profiled, and TCRdb retains in-frame clones only, with some absent. This table has 150,000 to 200,000 clones, more than 85% appearing once. The sequenced sample consisted of peripheral blood. The receptors were sampled from an older man with active or convalescent COVID-19.

The V gene is TRBV5-4, the J gene TRBJ2-1; TRBD2 agrees at 7 bases. Germline V gene lookup returns CDR1 SGHNT and CDR2 YYREEE (reference sequence). Unmatched junction bases numbered 13, after V lost 5 bases and J lost 8 bases. This CDR3 is built from 15 residues. This chain's CDR3 is CASSREGAGNYEQFF. CDR3 in DNA: TGTGCCAGCAGTAGGGAGGGAGCGGGTAACTATGAGCAGTTCTTC.

The chain recombines TRBV6-5 with TRBJ1-1; D may be TRBD1 (6 bases). The CDR3 is 13 residues long. CDR1 is MNHEY, CDR2 SVGAGI, per germline. Trimming shortened V by 5 bases and J by 3 bases, and 10 bases separated the two germline ends. The CDR3 region is CASSPAGDTEAFF. The CDR3 coding sequence is TGTGCCAGCAGTCCAGCAGGGGACACTGAAGCTTTCTTT.

The chain has TRBV6-5 and TRBJ1-2; 8 bases line up with TRBD1. V lost 8 bases, J lost 4 bases, and 12 bases stayed unmatched. The CDR3 runs to 15 residues. Germline lookup yields CDR1 MNHEY and CDR2 SVGAGI. This CDR3 reads CASGQGGLYFYGYTF. DNA of the CDR3: TGTGCCAGCGGACAGGGAGGGCTCTATTTCTATGGCTACACCTTC.

This clone came up a few times. V is TRBV15 and J is TRBJ2-7; a possible D gene is TRBD1 (5 bases). The V and J ends lost 5 bases and 12 bases respectively, with 20 bases between them. The CDR3 contains 13 residues. CDR1 LNHNV and CDR2 YYDKDF come from the germline V gene (reference sequence). The CDR3 nucleotides read TGTGCCACCAGCGAGAGACTCTCGCAGGGTAGGTACTTC. Translation: CATSERLSQGRYF. Full variable domain (missing parts from reference TRBV15 and TRBJ2-7): DAMVIQNPRYQVTQFGKPVTLSCSQTLNHNVMYWYQQKSSQAPKLLFHYYDKDFNNEADTPDNFQSRRPNTSFCFLDIRSPGLGDTAMYLCATSERLSQGRYFGPGTRLTVT.

This chain uses TRBV18 with TRBJ2-1; 9 nucleotides agree with TRBD1. The CDR3 is 16 amino acids. The germline V gene has CDR1 KGHSH and CDR2 LQKENI. After removal of 1 base from V and 6 bases from J, the junction contained 7 bases not matched to a gene. The CDR3 is CASSPRGGQGFNEQFF. The CDR3 bases are TGTGCCAGCTCACCACGCGGGGGACAGGGTTTCAATGAGCAGTTCTTC.

The chain is built from TRBV30 and TRBJ1-6; 9 nucleotides align to TRBD1. In germline, CDR1 is GTSNPN, CDR2 SVGIG (reference sequence). V was pared by 0 bases and J by 10 bases, with 7 bases of the junction left unmatched. The CDR3 length is 15 residues. CDR3 DNA: TGTGCCTGGAGTGTCTCCGGGACAGGGAGGTCACCCCTCCACTTT. It yields the protein CAWSVSGTGRSPLHF. The variable domain in full, with the rest retrieved from reference TRBV30 and TRBJ1-6, is SQTIHQWPATLVQPVGSPLSLECTVEGTSNPNLYWYRQAAGRGLQLLFYSVGIGQISSEVPQNLSASRPQDRQFILSSKKLLLSDSGFYLCAWSVSGTGRSPLHFGNGTRLTVT.

This chain connects TRBV27 to TRBJ2-3; 11 nucleotides agree with TRBD2. V trimming: 2 bases; J trimming: 2 bases; junction bases outside the gene matches: 3. CDR1 and CDR2 (germline): MNHEY, SMNVEV (reference sequence). CDR3 size: 16 residues. This CDR3 reads CASSLLAGGYTDTQYF. The CDR3 DNA reads TGTGCCAGCAGTTTACTAGCGGGGGGATACACAGATACGCAGTATTTT.

The chain joins TRBV27 to TRBJ2-5; 7 bases line up with TRBD2. The V gene end was trimmed by 6 bases and the J gene end by 5 bases; junction bases not matched to a gene: 12. The CDR3 is made up of 15 amino acids. Germline lookup yields CDR1 MNHEY and CDR2 SMNVEV (reference sequence). The CDR3 loop reads CASSLERRGRETQYF. The DNA for the CDR3 is TGTGCCAGCAGCTTGGAGCGGCGGGGGAGGGAGACCCAGTACTTC.

A few counts support this clone. The chain employs TRBV27 and TRBJ1-2; 7 positions match TRBD1. Germline CDR1 reads MNHEY; CDR2 reads SMNVEV (reference sequence). The V and J ends lost 5 bases and 4 bases, in that order; junction bases with no gene match: 4. CDR3 length equals 13 residues. The CDR3 sequence: CASSTQGLYGYTF. DNA of the CDR3: TGTGCCAGCAGTACACAGGGGCTCTATGGCTACACCTTC.

The rearrangement joins TRBV18 to TRBJ1-1; no clear D. The CDR3 extends over 14 amino acids. V shed 3 bases and J shed 0 bases, with 8 bases lying between them. Germline-derived CDR1 and CDR2 are KGHSH and LQKENI. CDR3 in amino acids: CASSPGSLNTEAFF. DNA of the CDR3: TGTGCCAGCTCACCCGGGAGCCTGAACACTGAAGCTTTCTTT.

The chain combines TRBV28 with TRBJ1-6; D remains ambiguous. The CDR3 has 13 amino acids. V lost 5 bases to trimming and J lost 9 bases, with 11 bases between them. The germline V gene has CDR1 MDHEN and CDR2 SYDVKM. CDR3 amino acids: CASSPFPSSPLHF. The DNA for the CDR3 is TGTGCCAGCAGTCCCTTCCCCTCTTCACCCCTCCACTTT.

V is TRBV6-5 and J is TRBJ2-7, with D maybe TRBD2 (5 bases). Trimming left V 6 bases short and J 3 bases short, with 18 bases between. Germline values: CDR1 MNHEY, CDR2 SVGAGI. The CDR3 contains 15 residues. The CDR3 sequence: CASRRPGLDDYEQYF. As DNA, the CDR3 is TGTGCCAGCAGAAGACCTGGACTGGATGACTACGAGCAGTACTTC.

The table lists this clone with a count of one. The chain recombines TRBV27 with TRBJ1-5; 8 bases are shared with TRBD1. The CDR3 runs 16 residues. From germline, CDR1 is MNHEY and CDR2 SMNVEV (reference sequence). J gave up 2 bases and V 8 bases, and 11 bases lay outside the gene matches. In DNA, the CDR3 is TGTGCCAGCCACGACAGGGGAGGGCCGGGCAATCAGCCCCAGCATTTT. It translates to CASHDRGGPGNQPQHF.

The chain joins TRBV28 to TRBJ1-3, with D perhaps TRBD1 (6 bases). The V gene lost 5 bases and the J gene lost 4 bases, with 18 bases spanning the gap. CDR1 is MDHEN and CDR2 is SYDVKM in the germline V gene. The CDR3 is made up of 16 amino acids. The CDR3 region has the DNA TGTGCCAGCAGTCTACTGACAGGCCAGGGGGGAAACACCATATATTTT. Its translation is CASSLLTGQGGNTIYF.

This chain uses TRBV6-4 with TRBJ2-3; 8 nucleotides align to TRBD2. Germline values: CDR1 MRHNA, CDR2 SNTAGT. Unmatched junction bases numbered 7, after V lost 3 bases and J lost 2 bases. CDR3 size: 16 residues. Here the CDR3 DNA reads TGTGCCAGCAGTGAATCGGCGGGGGGTCACACAGATACGCAGTATTTT. Translated, it gives CASSESAGGHTDTQYF.

The chain employs TRBV7-9 and TRBJ1-4, with TRBD1 matching 7 bases. Germline V CDR1 and CDR2: SEHNR, FQNEAQ (reference sequence). The CDR3 sequence is 17 residues long. With 5 bases clipped from V and 1 base from J, the junction kept 10 bases outside the gene matches. CDR3 amino acids: CASSPRDRFLTNEKLFF. The CDR3 region has the DNA TGTGCCAGCAGCCCGAGGGACAGATTCTTAACTAATGAAAAACTGTTTTTT.

The chain employs TRBV5-6 and TRBJ1-2; 8 bases fit TRBD1. Per the germline V gene, CDR1 is SGHDT and CDR2 is YYEEEE. After removal of 4 bases from V and 1 base from J, the junction contained 6 bases not matched to a gene. This CDR3 has 15 residues. DNA for the CDR3: TGTGCCAGCAGCCCCCCGACAGGGGATAACTATGGCTACACCTTC. Residues: CASSPPTGDNYGYTF.

The chain uses TRBV7-8 and TRBJ2-5, with TRBD1 identical over 7 bases. V shed 3 bases and J 5 bases; nucleotides not matched to a gene: 9. The CDR3 has 15 residues. CDR1 and CDR2 (germline): SGHVS, FQNEAQ. CDR3 nucleotides: TGTGCCAGCAGCTTTACTCAGGACAGGAGGGAGACCCAGTACTTC. Translating it yields CASSFTQDRRETQYF.

The chain has TRBV7-2 and TRBJ2-3; 7 bases match TRBD2. This CDR3 is 17 amino acids long. Germline CDR1 and CDR2: SGHTA and FQGNSA. V shed 2 bases, J shed 0 bases, and the junction held 8 bases outside the gene matches. The CDR3 DNA reads as TGTGCCAGCAGCTTATTCCGTAGCGGGTTAAGCACAGATACGCAGTATTTT. This sequence encodes CASSLFRSGLSTDTQYF.

V gene TRBV15 combines with J gene TRBJ1-5, with 7 bases fitting TRBD1. The germline V gene encodes CDR1 LNHNV and CDR2 YYDKDF (reference sequence). The J segment lost 0 bases and the V segment lost 0 bases, leaving 8 bases of the junction unmatched. The CDR3 runs 18 residues. The DNA of the CDR3 is TGTGCCACCAGCAGAGATCGGGACAGTGAGCTTAGCAATCAGCCCCAGCATTTT. Amino acids: CATSRDRDSELSNQPQHF.

This chain connects TRBV4-3 to TRBJ2-2; 7 bases fit TRBD2. This CDR3 contains 13 residues. Germline CDR1 reads LGHNA; CDR2 reads YSLEER. With 4 bases clipped from V and 6 bases from J, the junction kept 2 bases outside the gene matches. The CDR3 coding sequence is TGCGCCAGCAGCCCGGGACTACCCGGGGAGCTGTTTTTT. It specifies CASSPGLPGELFF.

V and J are TRBV6-6 and TRBJ2-3, with 9 bases lining up with TRBD1. Germline V gene data show CDR1 as MNHNY and CDR2 as SVGAGI (reference sequence). V was clipped by 0 bases and J by 3 bases; unmatched bases: 4. The CDR3 consists of 16 residues. The CDR3 reads CASSYSRDRVTDTQYF. In nucleotides, the CDR3 is TGTGCCAGCAGTTACTCCCGGGACAGGGTAACAGATACGCAGTATTTT.

The V and J genes are TRBV29-1 and TRBJ2-3; 8 nucleotides agree with TRBD1. Germline V gene data show CDR1 as SQVTM and CDR2 as ANQGSEA. Losses at the gene ends were 7 bases for V and 3 bases for J; bases not matched to a gene: 9. CDR3 size: 14 residues. DNA of the CDR3: TGCAGCGCTAGGGACAGGAGATTTACAGATACGCAGTATTTT. Translating it yields CSARDRRFTDTQYF.

The rearrangement uses TRBV5-1 and TRBJ2-3, with D perhaps TRBD2 (6 bases). Germline V gene data show CDR1 as SGHRS and CDR2 as YFSETQ. Trimming stripped 4 bases from V and 7 bases from J, with 13 bases between. The CDR3 runs to 13 residues. CDR3: CASSPRGLNTQYF. In DNA form, the CDR3 reads TGCGCCAGCAGCCCGAGGGGACTCAATACGCAGTATTTT. The entire variable domain, with the rest obtained from reference TRBV5-1 and TRBJ2-3, is as follows: KAGVTQTPRYLIKTRGQQVTLSCSPISGHRSVSWYQQTPGQGLQFLFEYFSETQRNKGNFPGRFSGRQFSNSRSEMNVSTLELGDSALYLCASSPRGLNTQYFGPGTRLTVL.

V usage is TRBV19 and J usage is TRBJ2-1, with a tentative D call TRBD2 (7 bases). CDR3 length equals 17 residues. V lost 6 bases, J lost 0 bases, and 18 bases lay in between. In germline, CDR1 is LNHDA, CDR2 SQIVND (reference sequence). CDR3: CASSMRGGGLSYNEQFF. The CDR3 bases are TGTGCCAGTAGCATGAGGGGCGGGGGCCTCTCCTACAATGAGCAGTTCTTC.

The genes are TRBV19 and TRBJ1-1, with 7 bases that match TRBD1. CDR1 LNHDA and CDR2 SQIVND come from the germline V gene (reference sequence). V shed 9 bases and J 3 bases; nucleotides not matched to a gene: 4. The CDR3 has 12 amino acids. The CDR3 spells CASNTGDTEAFF. CDR3 in DNA: TGTGCCAGCAACACAGGGGACACTGAAGCTTTCTTT. Drawing the rest from reference TRBV19 and TRBJ1-1, the complete variable domain is DGGITQSPKYLFRKEGQNVTLSCEQNLNHDAMYWYRQDPGQGLRLIYYSQIVNDFQKGDIAEGYSVSREKKESFPLTVTSAQKNPTAFYLCASNTGDTEAFFGQGTRLTVV.

The genes are TRBV19 and TRBJ2-3, with 10 bases lining up with TRBD2. CDR3 size: 15 residues. After removal of 2 bases from V and 6 bases from J, the junction contained 5 bases not matched to a gene. Germline V gives CDR1 LNHDA, CDR2 SQIVND (reference sequence). The DNA of the CDR3 is TGTGCCAGTAGTATAACTAGCGGGATTGCCGATACGCAGTATTTT. Its translation: CASSITSGIADTQYF.

The CDR3 is CASKGLGGTEAFF. In nucleotides, the CDR3 is TGTGCCAGTAAAGGACTGGGAGGCACTGAAGCTTTCTTT. The chain combines TRBV19 with TRBJ1-1; D unresolved. Germline CDR1 reads LNHDA; CDR2 reads SQIVND (reference sequence). Trimming took 7 bases from V and 4 from J, leaving 13 bases between them. This CDR3 contains 13 residues.

The chain is built from TRBV27 and TRBJ2-1; 7 nucleotides align to TRBD2. Germline loops: CDR1 MNHEY, CDR2 SMNVEV (reference sequence). The CDR3 is made up of 17 amino acids. The junction had 16 bases not matched to a gene; V was cut back by 5 bases and J by 6 bases. CDR3 in amino acids: CASSPTARLAAFNEQFF. The CDR3 DNA sequence: TGTGCCAGCAGTCCCACAGCGCGGCTAGCGGCTTTCAATGAGCAGTTCTTC.